This record covers a single TCR beta chain. What it recognizes is unknown. The data are from a study of shared clonotypes between healthy human individuals. Across the study: Researchers assigned three CD4 naive, three CD4 memory, two CD8 naive and one CD8 memory plate to each donor.

V was pared by 3 bases and J by 8 bases, with 38 bases between. The CDR3 runs to 22 residues. Germline CDR1 is MDHEN and CDR2 is SYDVKM. Study-wide results and caveats: Memory subsets had estimated richness that was generally smaller than that of naive subsets.

The method was immunoSEQ multiplex PCR; TCRdb's version includes in-frame clones alone and lacks a portion of them. Altogether 2.5 million or so clones are present, more than 90% being singletons, with the ten largest covering around 0.14%. The source is a man between 18 and 35 years old in good health. Sequenced input: naive CD4+ T cells sorted from blood. Subset reported: CD45RA+ positively selected. The V and J genes are TRBV28 and TRBJ2-1; D is unresolved. Here the CDR3 reads CASSFGRGLGVAGGYYGDEQFF. CDR3 bases: TGTGCCAGCAGTTTCGGCCGCGGATTAGGAGTAGCCGGTGGGTATTATGGGGATGAGCAGTTCTTC.